Below, 2 T cell receptor beta chains from the same sample are listed, as sequenced in a study of T cell clonality in common variable immunodeficiency. The table came from immunoSEQ multiplex PCR; TCRdb's copy has only in-frame clones and leaves some out. The sample counts about 7,300 clones, none seen once; the ten largest own 20% to 25%. Their cognate antigens are unknown. Whole-study findings and limits: Fewer deletions and N-nucleotide insertions were reportedly seen in common variable immunodeficiency TCR beta sequences.

Material: peripheral blood mononuclear cells. All receptors come from a human donor with common variable immunodeficiency.

The CDR3 loop is CAWSVLELAGGGSPNEQFF. CDR3 DNA, as far as it was read: TGTGCCTGGAGTGTACTTGAACTAGCGGGAGGAGGTTCCCCCAATGAG. The V and J genes are TRBV30 and TRBJ2-1; 12 bases are a match to TRBD2. Read data end 3 residues before the CDR3 end; the end is taken from the germline J gene. Per the germline V gene, CDR1 is GTSNPN and CDR2 is SVGIG (reference sequence). The CDR3 is 19 residues long. V trimming: 0 bases; J trimming: 6 bases; junction bases outside the gene matches: 15.

This clone was observed a few times. The read gets to within 3 residues of the CDR3 end, and the germline J gene fills in the rest. This sequence joins TRBV19 and TRBJ2-1; D is perhaps TRBD2 (6 bases). Per germline, CDR1 LNHDA and CDR2 SQIVND (reference sequence). The CDR3 runs 17 residues. Trimming stripped 4 bases from V and 0 bases from J, with 16 bases between. Incomplete CDR3 DNA: TGTGCCAGTAGTACCATCCTAGCGTCGAGCTCCTACAATGAG. Amino acid sequence: CASSTILASSSYNE. The CDR3 reads in full as CASSTILASSSYNEQFF.